One TCR beta chain is described in this entry. Its target is unknown. The junction had 5 bases not matched to a gene; V was cut back by 1 base and J by 6 bases. The CDR3 covers 16 residues. Germline CDR1 is SGHVS and CDR2 is FQNEAQ. This sample's time point: week 5, during vaccination. The study gave 300 ug of mutant IDH1 20-mer peptide per vaccine dose, with topical imiquimod. The donor cohort comprised cases of new WHO grade 3 or 4 IDH1-mutant, ATRX-lost astrocytoma. Using immunoSEQ multiplex PCR, the repertoire was profiled, and TCRdb retains in-frame clones only, with some absent. The repertoire includes some 51,000 clones, more than 70% of them detected once, and around 5.3% sits in the top ten. These data are taken from a study of a mutant IDH1 vaccine in newly diagnosed glioma. Across the whole study: Treated patients were about 60% male, roughly 40% female, mean age roughly 40 years. Notes on the study in general: Evidence of vaccine-induced immune responses was documented in 85% to 95% of patients. Alterations occurring in top peripheral T cell clonotypes seemed unrelated to pseudoprogression.

The chain couples TRBV7-8 to TRBJ1-6; 8 bases fit TRBD1. The TCR originated in a man in his fifties or sixties with glioma. Source: PBMCs, taken from a glioma patient whose treatment included an IDH1 peptide vaccine. The CDR3 nucleotides read TGTGCCAGCAGCTTAGGGCCAGGGGGCCTTAATTCACCCCTCCACTTT. Translation gives CASSLGPGGLNSPLHF.